The 29 T cell receptor beta chains below were found in one sample sequenced in a study of T cell repertoires in cytomegalovirus infection. Their specific antigens are unknown. One entry per CDR3 protein, called by TCRdb with MiXCR from the reads. The table includes roughly 150,000 distinct CDR3 sequences, about 32% detected once. Sequenced here: CD8+ T cells from cultured PBMCs, sampled from culture after CMV antigen stimulation. The receptors were gathered from a human donor in good health (CMV status not recorded). Some clones in this sample may be carry-over from other donors' samples.

The V and J genes are TRBV9 and TRBJ2-2; D possibly corresponds to TRBD2 (6 bases). The CDR3 is 15 residues long. V was clipped by 3 bases and J by 1 base, with 10 bases between them. CDR1 SGDLS and CDR2 YYNGEE come from the germline V gene. CDR3 nucleotide sequence: TGTGCCAGCAGCGCACCGGGACTGAACACCGGGGAGCTGTTTTTT. It encodes CASSAPGLNTGELFF.

This chain joins TRBV29-1 and TRBJ2-3; D possibly corresponds to TRBD2 (6 bases). The V gene's germline CDR1 is SQVTM and CDR2 ANQGSEA. The CDR3 contains 13 residues. The germline V and J ends were trimmed by 6 bases and 6 bases, with 16 bases remaining between them. DNA for the CDR3: TGCAGCGTCCACGGGGGATCTACCGATACGCAGTATTTT. Translating gives CSVHGGSTDTQYF.

The chain is built from TRBV11-2 and TRBJ1-1; no clear D. V was shortened by 5 bases and J by 5 bases, with 12 bases between the two germline ends. Germline V CDR1 and CDR2: SGHAT, FQNNGV. The CDR3 covers 13 residues. DNA for the CDR3: TGTGCCAGCAGCATGGGCCTTTATACTGAAGCTTTCTTT. The encoded protein is CASSMGLYTEAFF.

This clonotype was recorded many times. The chain joins TRBV5-4 to TRBJ1-1; D uncertain. This CDR3 spans 11 amino acids. The germline V and J ends were trimmed by 0 bases and 8 bases, with 5 bases remaining between them. Germline assignment: CDR1 SGHNT and CDR2 YYREEE (reference sequence). CDR3 DNA sequence: TGTGCCAGCAGCTTGGGCGGAGAAGCTTTCTTT. As protein: CASSLGGEAFF.

The chain recombines TRBV6-5 with TRBJ2-7; no clear D gene. Trimming took off 2 bases at V and 6 bases at J, with 8 bases between the two ends. CDR3 length: 12 residues. From germline, CDR1 is MNHEY and CDR2 SVGAGI. CDR3: CASSYLSGEQYF. The CDR3 coding sequence is TGTGCCAGCAGTTACCTTAGTGGCGAGCAGTACTTC.

The chain carries TRBV4-1 and TRBJ2-1; a weak D match, TRBD1 (5 bases). V was pared by 5 bases and J by 2 bases, with 19 bases between. Germline V lookup: CDR1 MGHRA, CDR2 YSYEKL. This CDR3 is 17 amino acids long. The chain's CDR3 is CASSFKPQGGTYNEQFF. DNA of the CDR3: TGCGCCAGCAGCTTCAAGCCCCAGGGTGGCACCTACAATGAGCAGTTCTTC.

In this sample, this clonotype turned up a few times. This CDR3 reads CASSSNPSLAGGPLYDEQFF. The CDR3 DNA follows: TGTGCCAGCAGTTCTAACCCCAGCCTAGCGGGGGGGCCTTTGTACGATGAGCAGTTCTTC. This chain links TRBV7-3 with TRBJ2-1, with TRBD2 matching over 12 bases. V lost 6 bases, J lost 8 bases, and 23 bases stayed unmatched. CDR3 size: 20 residues. Germline V gene sequence: CDR1 SGHTA, CDR2 FQGTGA.

This clonotype turned up a few times. This chain links TRBV5-4 with TRBJ2-3; maybe TRBD2 (5 bases). The CDR3 spans 17 residues. Germline V gene data show CDR1 as SGHNT and CDR2 as YYREEE (reference sequence). The V and J ends lost 4 bases and 2 bases respectively, with 20 bases between them. CDR3 loop: CASSETSSIGYTDTQYF. CDR3 nucleotides: TGTGCCAGCAGCGAGACCTCTAGCATTGGGTACACAGATACGCAGTATTTT.

J is TRBJ1-1 and V is TRBV6-6, with D possibly TRBD1 on 6 matching bases. V lost 4 bases to trimming and J lost 6 bases, with 6 bases between them. Germline V gives CDR1 MNHNY, CDR2 SVGAGI (reference sequence). This CDR3 has 11 residues. The CDR3 DNA sequence: TGTGCCAGCAGTTCAGGGGCTGAAGCTTTCTTT. Translated, it gives CASSSGAEAFF.

The CDR3 DNA reads TGTGCCAGCAGCCTGTGGGACAAGGGGACTGAAGCTTTCTTT. Its translation is CASSLWDKGTEAFF. This sequence joins TRBV7-8 and TRBJ1-1; TRBD1 is a possible D gene (6 bases). The V gene's germline CDR1 is SGHVS and CDR2 FQNEAQ. Trimming took off 5 bases at V and 5 bases at J, with 15 bases between the two ends. The CDR3 is 14 amino acids.

This clonotype was counted many times. The rearrangement uses TRBV20-1 and TRBJ1-1; the D is unclear. The germline CDR1 and CDR2 sequences are DFQATT and SNEGSKA (reference sequence). Trimming removed 3 bases at V and 0 bases at J, with 17 bases between. This CDR3 comprises 16 residues. The CDR3 spells CSARVADRPMNTEAFF. DNA of the CDR3: TGCAGTGCTAGGGTTGCGGACCGTCCAATGAACACTGAAGCTTTCTTT.

This chain joins TRBV2 and TRBJ1-1; TRBD1 matches at 9 bases. The J segment lost 2 bases and the V segment lost 7 bases, leaving 8 bases of the junction unmatched. CDR3 length: 15 residues. Germline CDR1 SNHLY, CDR2 FYNNEI. Here the CDR3 DNA reads TGTGCCAGCATCCCACCGGGACAGGGAAACACTGAAGCTTTCTTT. Translated: CASIPPGQGNTEAFF. The full variable domain, in which reference TRBV2 and TRBJ1-1 provide the parts outside the CDR3, is EPEVTQTPSHQVTQMGQEVILRCVPISNHLYFYWYRQILGQKVEFLVSFYNNEISEKSEIFDDQFSVERPDGSNFTLKIRSTKLEDSAMYFCASIPPGQGNTEAFFGQGTRLTVV.

The rearrangement uses TRBV5-4 and TRBJ2-1, with D perhaps matching TRBD1 or TRBD2 (5 bases each). Per germline, CDR1 SGHNT and CDR2 YYREEE (reference sequence). Trimming stripped 3 bases from V and 0 bases from J, with 10 bases between. This CDR3 is 15 amino acids long. The CDR3 DNA sequence: TGTGCCAGCAGCTGGGACGATAGCTCCTACAATGAGCAGTTCTTC. It specifies CASSWDDSSYNEQFF.

This sequence joins TRBV7-9 and TRBJ1-5, with D possibly TRBD1 on 6 matching bases. Trimming cost V 5 bases and J 5 bases, with 16 bases left between them. CDR3 length: 15 amino acids. Germline loops: CDR1 SEHNR, CDR2 FQNEAQ (reference sequence). CDR3 nucleotide sequence: TGTGCCAGCAGCCCCCCAGGGGTCCAAGATCAGCCCCAGCATTTT. This translates into CASSPPGVQDQPQHF. The full variable domain, completed using reference TRBV7-9 and TRBJ1-5, is DTGVSQNPRHKITKRGQNVTFRCDPISEHNRLYWYRQTLGQGPEFLTYFQNEAQLEKSRLLSDRFSAERPKGSFSTLEIQRTEQGDSAMYLCASSPPGVQDQPQHFGDGTRLSIL.

As regards this clonotype: A junction boundary mismatches the germline segment, possibly from a read error. The V and J genes are TRBV12-3 or TRBV12-4 and TRBJ2-5, with D perhaps matching TRBD1 or TRBD2 (5 bases each). CDR3 length equals 16 residues. CDR3 in amino acids: CANSLRGSGPGETQYF. DNA of the CDR3: TGTGCCAACAGTTTGAGGGGCTCGGGCCCAGGAGAGACCCAGTACTTC.

The chain links TRBV7-4 to TRBJ2-1; 11 nucleotides line up with TRBD1. The CDR3 is 14 amino acids. V was clipped by 5 bases and J by 9 bases; unmatched bases: 6. Germline assignment: CDR1 SGHVT and CDR2 SQSDAQ. This CDR3 is CASSGTGGRGEQFF. CDR3 sequence (DNA): TGTGCCAGCAGCGGGACAGGGGGAAGGGGTGAGCAGTTCTTC.

This clonotype occurred a few times. The CDR3 nucleotides are TGTGCCAGCAGCTTGGAACGGGCCTCCTACGAGCAGTACTTC. Its translation: CASSLERASYEQYF. The V call is TRBV5-5, the J call TRBJ2-7; D is unclear. Trimming removed 0 bases from V and 0 bases from J, with 7 bases in between. The CDR3 consists of 14 residues. Germline V lookup: CDR1 SGHKS, CDR2 YYEKEE (reference sequence).

This clonotype occurred many times. The chain combines TRBV7-9 with TRBJ2-5, with TRBD2 matching 9 bases. CDR3 size: 15 residues. In germline, CDR1 is SEHNR, CDR2 FQNEAQ (reference sequence). Trimming cost V 7 bases and J 5 bases; bases outside gene matches: 11. The CDR3 is CASTPLRGGLETQYF. For the CDR3, the DNA is TGTGCCAGCACCCCCTTGCGGGGGGGGTTGGAGACCCAGTACTTC.

This clonotype was seen a handful of times. This sequence joins TRBV3-1 and TRBJ1-2; D gene ambiguous. The CDR3 totals 14 residues. V lost 2 bases and J 8 bases, leaving 15 bases between the germline ends. Germline CDR1 LGHDT, CDR2 YNNKEL (reference sequence). Written as DNA, the CDR3 is TGTGCCAGCAGCCAAAAGATTGTGGACCGGGGCTACACCTTC. This gives the protein CASSQKIVDRGYTF. The entire variable domain, with the rest obtained from reference TRBV3-1 and TRBJ1-2, is as follows: DTAVSQTPKYLVTQMGNDKSIKCEQNLGHDTMYWYKQDSKKFLKIMFSYNNKELIINETVPNRFSPKSPDKAHLNLHINSLELGDSAVYFCASSQKIVDRGYTFGSGTRLTVV.

The V gene is TRBV19, the J gene TRBJ1-1; D ambiguous. CDR1 is LNHDA and CDR2 is SQIVND in the germline V gene (reference sequence). Trimming left V 3 bases short and J 1 base short, with 9 bases between. The CDR3 covers 14 residues. The chain's CDR3 is CASSITAGNTEAFF. In nucleotides, the CDR3 is TGTGCCAGTAGTATCACAGCAGGGAACACTGAAGCTTTCTTT.

The chain combines TRBV29-1 with TRBJ1-4, with D possibly TRBD1 on 6 matching bases. V lost 0 bases to trimming and J lost 3 bases, with 11 bases between them. The V gene's germline CDR1 is SQVTM and CDR2 ANQGSEA. There are 15 residues in the CDR3. The CDR3 DNA follows: TGCAGCGTTGAAGATCGGGGGGCGTCTAATGAAAAACTGTTTTTT. Amino acids: CSVEDRGASNEKLFF.

Comments on this clonotype: Just one base apart from a much larger clone, this may be a read error. Without the conserved terminal phenylalanine or tryptophan, this CDR3 likely stems from a read error. The chain employs TRBV20-1 and TRBJ1-1, with D unresolved. With 0 bases removed from V and 2 bases from J, the gap between germline ends came to 7 bases. The CDR3 has 13 amino acids. Germline loops: CDR1 DFQATT, CDR2 SNEGSKA (reference sequence). CDR3 protein: CSARDLRNTEAFI. The CDR3 DNA reads as TGCAGTGCTAGAGATTTACGAAACACTGAAGCTTTCATT.

In its sample, this clonotype was seen a few times. The chain couples TRBV2 to TRBJ1-5; possible D gene TRBD1, 5 bases. CDR3 length equals 15 residues. Germline lookup yields CDR1 SNHLY and CDR2 FYNNEI. V lost 7 bases, J lost 0 bases, and 13 bases lay in between. The CDR3 DNA reads TGTGCCAGCACCAAGGACAACGGTAGCAATCAGCCCCAGCATTTT. It encodes CASTKDNGSNQPQHF.

This rearrangement joins TRBV4-1 to TRBJ2-1; no definite D call. The CDR3 has 14 residues. V was trimmed by 3 bases and J by 5 bases, leaving 11 bases between them. CDR1 is MGHRA, CDR2 YSYEKL, per germline. CDR3 residues: CASSQTTVHNEQFF. In DNA, the CDR3 is TGCGCCAGCAGCCAGACGACTGTACACAATGAGCAGTTCTTC.

This clonotype has a count of ten or more. V usage is TRBV12-3 or TRBV12-4 and J usage is TRBJ2-3; D might be TRBD1 (6 bases). This CDR3 contains 15 residues. V was cut by 6 bases and J by 0 bases, with 13 bases left in between. CDR3 residues: CASSGTSWSTDTQYF. The CDR3 DNA sequence: TGTGCCAGCAGCGGGACATCCTGGAGCACAGATACGCAGTATTTT.

The rearrangement links TRBV7-8 to TRBJ2-2; D is unclear. V gave up 1 base and J gave up 7 bases, with 4 bases separating them. This CDR3 has 12 residues. Germline CDR1 is SGHVS and CDR2 is FQNEAQ. CDR3 nucleotide sequence: TGTGCCAGCAGCTTAGTCCTCGGGGAGCTGTTTTTT. It is translated as CASSLVLGELFF.

This clonotype was found a few times. The rearrangement joins TRBV5-6 to TRBJ1-1; maybe TRBD1 (5 bases). CDR1 is SGHDT, CDR2 YYEEEE, per germline. Deletions cut 4 bases from V and 3 bases from J, with 13 bases between. This CDR3 region has 14 residues. The CDR3 loop is CASSTLLGDTEAFF. In DNA form, the CDR3 reads TGTGCCAGCAGCACCCTCTTGGGGGACACTGAAGCTTTCTTT.

This clonotype was observed a few times. The chain recombines TRBV5-4 with TRBJ1-2; maybe TRBD1 (6 bases). Germline CDR1 SGHNT, CDR2 YYREEE (reference sequence). CDR3 length: 14 amino acids. The V end lost 2 bases, the J end lost 0 bases, and 8 bases lay between the germline ends. Here the CDR3 reads CASSFSGANYGYTF. In nucleotides, the CDR3 is TGTGCCAGCAGCTTTTCAGGGGCTAACTATGGCTACACCTTC. Filled out from reference TRBV5-4 and TRBJ1-2, the complete variable domain reads ETGVTQSPTHLIKTRGQQVTLRCSSQSGHNTVSWYQQALGQGPQFIFQYYREEENGRGNFPPRFSGLQFPNYSSELNVNALELDDSALYLCASSFSGANYGYTFGSGTRLTVV.

This clonotype has more than one count but fewer than ten. The J gene is TRBJ1-5, the V gene TRBV6-1, with 7 bases that match TRBD1. CDR3 length: 14 residues. Germline loops: CDR1 MNHNS, CDR2 SASEGT. V lost 7 bases and J lost 0; bases outside the gene matches: 3. In DNA form, the CDR3 reads TGTGCCAGCAACCAGGGGGGTAGCAATCAGCCCCAGCATTTT. This translates into CASNQGGSNQPQHF.